These 30 T cell receptor beta chains share one sample of origin, sequenced in a study of OX40 agonist ivuxolimab in advanced cancers. Clones were read by immunoSEQ multiplex PCR, and TCRdb kept only the in-frame ones, dropping some. The table shows about 59,000 clones, with around 82% occurring only once. The specimen comprised CD4+ or CD8+ T cells sorted from blood, sampled in a trial of the OX40 agonist ivuxolimab. These receptors were taken from an adult with an advanced solid tumor such as melanoma, head and neck, liver or kidney cancer.

The chain links TRBV5-1 to TRBJ1-5; D is unclear. CDR3 length: 13 amino acids. Trimming took off 0 bases at V and 4 bases at J, with 5 bases between the two ends. The V gene's germline CDR1 is SGHRS and CDR2 YFSETQ. The CDR3 is CASSLESNQPQHF. CDR3 in DNA: TGCGCCAGCAGCTTGGAGAGTAATCAGCCCCAGCATTTT. Full variable domain (missing parts from reference TRBV5-1 and TRBJ1-5): KAGVTQTPRYLIKTRGQQVTLSCSPISGHRSVSWYQQTPGQGLQFLFEYFSETQRNKGNFPGRFSGRQFSNSRSEMNVSTLELGDSALYLCASSLESNQPQHFGDGTRLSIL.

This clone was picked up one time. The CDR3 DNA reads TGTGCCAGCAGCCCGGACATAAACTATGGCTACACCTTC. Protein: CASSPDINYGYTF. The V call is TRBV9, the J call TRBJ1-2; the D gene is possibly TRBD1 (5 bases). The CDR3 has 13 amino acids. Germline assignment: CDR1 SGDLS and CDR2 YYNGEE. The V and J ends lost 4 bases and 2 bases respectively, with 9 bases between them.

CDR3: CASSFGQYGYTF. The DNA of the CDR3 is TGTGCCAGCAGCTTCGGACAGTATGGCTACACCTTC. The chain employs TRBV5-4 and TRBJ1-2; a weak D match, TRBD1 (6 bases). CDR1 and CDR2 (germline): SGHNT, YYREEE (reference sequence). The V and J ends lost 2 bases and 5 bases respectively, with 7 bases between them. This CDR3 has 12 amino acids. The whole variable domain, remainder taken from reference TRBV5-4 and TRBJ1-2, is ETGVTQSPTHLIKTRGQQVTLRCSSQSGHNTVSWYQQALGQGPQFIFQYYREEENGRGNFPPRFSGLQFPNYSSELNVNALELDDSALYLCASSFGQYGYTFGSGTRLTVV.

The V and J genes are TRBV28 and TRBJ2-7; D possibly uses TRBD1 or TRBD2 (5 bases each). V gave up 6 bases and J gave up 7 bases, with 16 bases separating them. Germline V gene sequence: CDR1 MDHEN, CDR2 SYDVKM. This CDR3 is built from 13 residues. Written as DNA, the CDR3 is TGTGCCAGCAGGGGGGTCTTAAGGGGAGAGCAGTACTTC. As protein: CASRGVLRGEQYF.

J is TRBJ2-1 and V is TRBV19; 11 bases line up with TRBD2. Looked up from germline, CDR1 is LNHDA and CDR2 is SQIVND (reference sequence). Germline trimming cut 5 bases from V and 4 bases from J; bases unmatched to any gene: 4. The CDR3 has 15 amino acids. CDR3 sequence: CASSLASGRYNEQFF. Here the CDR3 DNA reads TGTGCCAGTAGTCTCGCTAGCGGGAGGTACAATGAGCAGTTCTTC.

This clone has a handful of counts. The J gene is TRBJ2-3, the V gene TRBV11-1; 7 bases are a match to TRBD1. This CDR3 comprises 14 residues. The germline gives CDR1 SGHAT, CDR2 FQDESV (reference sequence). Trimming cost V 2 bases and J 1 base; bases outside gene matches: 0. CDR3 DNA: TGTGCCAGCAGCTTAACAGGGGGCACAGATACGCAGTATTTT. It yields the protein CASSLTGGTDTQYF.

Only a few counts were recorded for this clone. This sequence joins TRBV6-1 and TRBJ2-7; tentative D call: TRBD2 (5 bases). V was shortened by 6 bases and J by 2 bases, with 17 bases between the two germline ends. The CDR3 length is 15 residues. Germline assignment: CDR1 MNHNS and CDR2 SASEGT. DNA of the CDR3: TGTGCCAGCAGCGGAGGACCACTACGAACCTACGAGCAGTACTTC. Translated, it gives CASSGGPLRTYEQYF.

The rearrangement joins TRBV5-1 to TRBJ2-2, with D possibly TRBD1 on 5 matching bases. Germline values: CDR1 SGHRS, CDR2 YFSETQ. The V end was cut by 1 base, the J end by 1 base, with 5 bases between. The CDR3 covers 14 residues. For the CDR3, the DNA is TGCGCCAGCAGCTTGACAGGGAACACCGGGGAGCTGTTTTTT. It is translated as CASSLTGNTGELFF.

The chain is built from TRBV2 and TRBJ2-1; D not resolved. Germline CDR1 is SNHLY and CDR2 is FYNNEI. Trimming pared 3 bases from V and 9 bases from J, leaving 6 bases between. The CDR3 is 11 amino acids. The CDR3 DNA is TGTGCCAGCAGTGAGTGGGGTGAGCAGTTCTTC. This codes for CASSEWGEQFF.

V usage is TRBV6-5 and J usage is TRBJ2-2; D may be TRBD2 (5 bases). Germline V lookup: CDR1 MNHEY, CDR2 SVGAGI. V gave up 1 base and J gave up 3 bases, with 6 bases separating them. The CDR3 totals 14 residues. The CDR3: CASSYFGDTGELFF. Written as DNA, the CDR3 is TGTGCCAGCAGTTACTTCGGGGACACCGGGGAGCTGTTTTTT.

The chain links TRBV30 to TRBJ2-5, with D unresolved. There are 14 residues in the CDR3. The V gene's germline CDR1 is GTSNPN and CDR2 SVGIG (reference sequence). Trimming pared 0 bases from V and 5 bases from J, leaving 13 bases between. CDR3 in DNA: TGTGCCTGGAGTGTTCGGGCGGTTGGGGAGACCCAGTACTTC. Its protein product is CAWSVRAVGETQYF.

This clone appeared once. The gene calls are TRBV19 and TRBJ2-7, with TRBD1 matching over 11 bases. This CDR3 has 17 amino acids. V shed 5 bases, J shed 3 bases, and the junction held 12 bases outside the gene matches. Per germline, CDR1 LNHDA and CDR2 SQIVND (reference sequence). CDR3 coding DNA: TGTGCCAGTAGTCTAGCAGCGCCCGGGACAGGGGGCTACGAGCAGTACTTC. Encoded protein: CASSLAAPGTGGYEQYF.

The chain uses TRBV5-1 and TRBJ2-6, with D maybe TRBD1 (5 bases). Trimming left V 5 bases short and J 0 bases short, with 9 bases between. Germline CDR1 and CDR2: SGHRS and YFSETQ. The length of the CDR3 is 15 residues. CDR3: CASSRRDSGANVLTF. CDR3 bases: TGCGCCAGCAGTCGCAGGGACTCTGGGGCCAACGTCCTGACTTTC.

The gene calls are TRBV7-2 and TRBJ2-1; 11 bases map to TRBD2. Germline CDR1 and CDR2: SGHTA and FQGNSA. There are 15 residues in the CDR3. Trimming cost V 4 bases and J 6 bases; bases outside gene matches: 5. CDR3 nucleotide sequence: TGTGCCAGCAGCTCGGGACTAGCGGCCCTCAATGAGCAGTTCTTC. Protein product: CASSSGLAALNEQFF.

The rearrangement uses TRBV7-2 and TRBJ2-5; D is possibly TRBD2 (5 bases). Germline V CDR1 and CDR2: SGHTA, FQGNSA. There are 16 residues in the CDR3. The V end lost 5 bases, the J end lost 5 bases, and 21 bases lay between the germline ends. CDR3 nucleotides: TGTGCCAGCAGCGCAGGCTTCGGCGTGCCGGGGGAGACCCAGTACTTC. Encoded protein: CASSAGFGVPGETQYF.

The chain joins TRBV10-1 to TRBJ2-7; the D gene is possibly TRBD1 (5 bases). CDR1 is WNHNN and CDR2 is SYGVQD in the germline V gene (reference sequence). V lost 11 bases to trimming and J lost 0 bases, with 26 bases between them. The CDR3 length is 17 residues. CDR3 loop: CASSITGPRRASYEQYF. CDR3 in DNA: TGCGCCTCTAGTATTACAGGCCCTCGACGGGCCTCCTACGAGCAGTACTTC.

This chain uses TRBV7-2 with TRBJ2-1; the D gene is possibly TRBD2 (5 bases). Germline V CDR1 and CDR2: SGHTA, FQGNSA. The V and J ends lost 2 bases and 12 bases respectively, with 17 bases between them. CDR3 length: 14 residues. CDR3 nucleotide sequence: TGTGCCAGCAGCTTATCCGGGAACCGAGGCATGCAGTTCTTC. Translating it yields CASSLSGNRGMQFF.

There are a few counts of this clone. The CDR3 region has the DNA TGTGCCAGCTCAAGGGCCGGCGCAACTAATGAAAAACTGTTTTTT. Its translation: CASSRAGATNEKLFF. The rearrangement links TRBV18 to TRBJ1-4; no reliable D call. The V gene lost 5 bases and the J gene lost 0 bases, with 10 bases spanning the gap. The CDR3 loop spans 15 amino acids. The germline CDR1 and CDR2 sequences are KGHSH and LQKENI.

The chain recombines TRBV7-2 with TRBJ2-5; 7 bases line up with TRBD2. CDR1 and CDR2 from the germline V gene are SGHTA and FQGNSA. V lost 1 base to trimming and J lost 5 bases; unmatched junction nucleotides: 10. The length of the CDR3 is 16 residues. The CDR3 protein is CASSLGPSGRAETQYF. CDR3 sequence (DNA): TGTGCCAGCAGCTTAGGGCCTAGCGGAAGGGCGGAGACCCAGTACTTC.

V usage is TRBV20-1 and J usage is TRBJ2-1; 7 positions agree with TRBD2. This CDR3 comprises 11 residues. Per germline, CDR1 DFQATT and CDR2 SNEGSKA (reference sequence). Trimming cost V 4 bases and J 9 bases; bases outside gene matches: 3. In DNA, the CDR3 is TGCAGTGCTATGCCGGGGGGTGAGCAGTTCTTC. It encodes CSAMPGGEQFF.

The genes are TRBV2 and TRBJ2-3, with 7 nucleotides matching TRBD2. The CDR3 spans 15 residues. CDR1 is SNHLY, CDR2 FYNNEI, per germline. Trimming cost V 6 bases and J 6 bases; bases outside gene matches: 12. The CDR3 DNA sequence: TGTGCCAGCAGCAAACTGACTAGCTATACCGATACGCAGTATTTT. It encodes CASSKLTSYTDTQYF.

In its sample, this clone was seen a few times. The chain couples TRBV7-2 to TRBJ1-5, with unresolved D. The CDR3 has 13 amino acids. Per germline, CDR1 SGHTA and CDR2 FQGNSA. Trimming shortened V by 2 bases and J by 1 base, and 3 bases separated the two germline ends. CDR3 DNA sequence: TGTGCCAGCAGCTTAAACAGCAATCAGCCCCAGCATTTT. As protein: CASSLNSNQPQHF.

This clone was detected once. The V gene is TRBV6-1, the J gene TRBJ2-3; D is undetermined. The CDR3 runs to 15 residues. V lost 5 bases and J 2 bases, leaving 14 bases between the germline ends. From germline, CDR1 is MNHNS and CDR2 SASEGT. As DNA, the CDR3 is TGTGCCAGCAGTCTGGAGTTGTTATTCACAGATACGCAGTATTTT. It yields the protein CASSLELLFTDTQYF.

This chain connects TRBV6-5 to TRBJ1-2; 8 bases fit TRBD1. The CDR3 spans 13 residues. CDR1 is MNHEY and CDR2 is SVGAGI in the germline V gene. V dropped 5 bases and J dropped 6; count of bases not matched to a gene: 5. The CDR3 loop reads CASSRTGRDGYTF. The CDR3 bases are TGTGCCAGCAGTAGGACAGGGAGAGATGGCTACACCTTC.

This chain uses TRBV5-4 with TRBJ2-1; 10 bases line up with TRBD2. The CDR3 extends over 18 amino acids. V lost 2 bases to trimming and J lost 0 bases; unmatched junction nucleotides: 8. The V gene's germline CDR1 is SGHNT and CDR2 YYREEE (reference sequence). CDR3 sequence reads: CASSFAGTSVSSYNEQFF. Written as DNA, the CDR3 is TGTGCCAGCAGCTTCGCCGGGACTAGCGTAAGCTCCTACAATGAGCAGTTCTTC.

This chain uses TRBV7-8 with TRBJ2-2; D not resolved. Trimming stripped 2 bases from V and 5 bases from J, with 9 bases between. CDR1 and CDR2 from the germline V gene are SGHVS and FQNEAQ. This CDR3 region has 14 residues. CDR3 sequence (DNA): TGTGCCAGCAGCTTAATAGGGCAGACCGGGGAGCTGTTTTTT. This gives the protein CASSLIGQTGELFF.

This clone was picked up one time. The V call is TRBV6-5, the J call TRBJ1-1, with D hard to call. V lost 3 bases, J lost 3 bases, and 11 bases lay in between. Germline-derived CDR1 and CDR2 are MNHEY and SVGAGI. CDR3 length: 14 amino acids. The CDR3 here is CASSYPSSHTEAFF. In DNA, the CDR3 is TGTGCCAGCAGTTATCCAAGTTCCCACACTGAAGCTTTCTTT.

The sample holds one count of this clone. V usage is TRBV27 and J usage is TRBJ1-5, with 7 bases that match TRBD1. The CDR3 extends over 15 amino acids. Per germline, CDR1 MNHEY and CDR2 SMNVEV (reference sequence). Unmatched junction bases numbered 20, after V lost 6 bases and J lost 15 bases. The CDR3 is CASSPDRALQSAWHF. In DNA form, the CDR3 reads TGTGCCAGCAGCCCCGACAGGGCACTTCAATCAGCCTGGCATTTT.

The chain couples TRBV2 to TRBJ2-2; D is unresolved. This CDR3 spans 11 amino acids. Trimming pared 6 bases from V and 6 bases from J, leaving 5 bases between. The germline CDR1 and CDR2 sequences are SNHLY and FYNNEI. CDR3: CASRVAGELFF. CDR3 nucleotide sequence: TGTGCCAGCAGAGTAGCCGGGGAGCTGTTTTTT. The full variable domain, with the rest looked up from reference TRBV2 and TRBJ2-2, is EPEVTQTPSHQVTQMGQEVILRCVPISNHLYFYWYRQILGQKVEFLVSFYNNEISEKSEIFDDQFSVERPDGSNFTLKIRSTKLEDSAMYFCASRVAGELFFGEGSRLTVL.

The chain recombines TRBV12-5 with TRBJ2-1, with 8 bases that match TRBD1. CDR3 length equals 14 residues. With 5 bases clipped from V and 8 bases from J, the junction kept 8 bases outside the gene matches. Germline CDR1 reads LGHNT; CDR2 reads FRNRAP. In DNA form, the CDR3 reads TGTGCTAGTGGTCCAGGACAGGGAGGCGATGAGCAGTTCTTC. Encoded protein: CASGPGQGGDEQFF.